The 29 T cell receptor beta chains in this list originate from one sample, sequenced in a study of shared clonotypes between healthy human individuals. Method: immunoSEQ multiplex PCR; TCRdb's copy keeps in-frame clones and lacks some. This sample yields about 2 million clones, of which 95% are seen a single time; approximately 0.13% belongs to the top ten. Sequencing was done on a sample of naive CD4+ T cells sorted from blood. Subset meaning: CD45RA+ positively selected. The receptors shown here come from a man younger than 30 in good health.

The genes are TRBV5-1 and TRBJ2-2; TRBD1 agrees at 7 bases. Germline CDR1 SGHRS, CDR2 YFSETQ. V lost 6 bases to trimming and J lost 6 bases; unmatched junction nucleotides: 11. This CDR3 region has 15 residues. In nucleotides, the CDR3 is TGCGCCAGCACCCTGTCCCGCCAGGGGGCCGGGGAGCTGTTTTTT. The encoded protein is CASTLSRQGAGELFF.

The CDR3 coding sequence is TGCGCCAGCAGTGAGTCCAGGGGTGGAGCTAACTATGGCTACACCTTC. Translating gives CASSESRGGANYGYTF. The chain carries TRBV10-2 and TRBJ1-2; D is possibly TRBD1 (6 bases). The CDR3 covers 16 residues. Trimming pared 0 bases from V and 0 bases from J, leaving 11 bases between. In germline, CDR1 is WSHSY, CDR2 SAAADI.

V gene TRBV5-4 combines with J gene TRBJ2-3; TRBD2 might be the D (5 bases). The germline V gene has CDR1 SGHNT and CDR2 YYREEE (reference sequence). V lost 0 bases to trimming and J lost 1 base, with 12 bases between them. The CDR3 is 16 residues long. The CDR3 sequence: CASSLGAERGTDTQYF. CDR3 DNA sequence: TGTGCCAGCAGCTTGGGGGCCGAGAGGGGCACAGATACGCAGTATTTT.

The chain links TRBV6-5 to TRBJ2-5; maybe TRBD2 (5 bases). The CDR3 has 14 residues. The germline CDR1 and CDR2 sequences are MNHEY and SVGAGI. Trimming left V 6 bases short and J 0 bases short, with 11 bases between. CDR3 DNA sequence: TGTGCCAGCAGGAGGGCGAGTTACCAAGAGACCCAGTACTTC. It encodes CASRRASYQETQYF.

The chain joins TRBV30 to TRBJ2-1, with D unresolved. The germline V gene has CDR1 GTSNPN and CDR2 SVGIG (reference sequence). The CDR3 has 12 amino acids. V was cut by 4 bases and J by 5 bases, with 9 bases left in between. The DNA of the CDR3 is TGTGCCTGGAACCGCGGAAACAATGAGCAGTTCTTC. Translation gives CAWNRGNNEQFF.

The chain employs TRBV5-1 and TRBJ2-3; D not resolved. The CDR3 consists of 12 residues. Germline V gene data show CDR1 as SGHRS and CDR2 as YFSETQ. V was clipped by 0 bases and J by 7 bases, with 6 bases between them. The CDR3 DNA sequence: TGCGCCAGCAGCTTGGAGAGCAATACGCAGTATTTT. Its protein is CASSLESNTQYF.

CDR3 loop: CASSYGQPQHF. As DNA, the CDR3 is TGTGCCAGCAGTTATGGGCAGCCCCAGCATTTT. The chain has TRBV28 and TRBJ1-5, with D unclear. Trimming left V 4 bases short and J 7 bases short, with 5 bases between. The CDR3 runs 11 residues. In germline, CDR1 is MDHEN, CDR2 SYDVKM.

V is TRBV5-6 and J is TRBJ2-1; TRBD1 aligns across 8 bases. J gave up 7 bases and V 0 bases, and 6 bases lay outside the gene matches. CDR3 size: 15 residues. The germline V gene has CDR1 SGHDT and CDR2 YYEEEE. DNA of the CDR3: TGTGCCAGCAGCTTGGTGGACAGGGAGTGGAATGAGCAGTTCTTC. It codes for CASSLVDREWNEQFF.

This clone was recorded only once. The CDR3 bases are TGCAGCGTTGCGGCGGGGAATCAGCCCCAGCATTTT. Residues: CSVAAGNQPQHF. This rearrangement joins TRBV29-1 to TRBJ1-5; unclear D gene. The CDR3 has 12 amino acids. Germline V CDR1 and CDR2: SQVTM, ANQGSEA. Trimming took 4 bases from V and 4 from J, leaving 8 bases between them. Looking up the rest from reference TRBV29-1 and TRBJ1-5 gives the full variable domain: SAVISQKPSRDICQRGTSLTIQCQVDSQVTMMFWYRQQPGQSLTLIATANQGSEATYESGFVIDKFPISRPNLTFSTLTVSNMSPEDSSIYLCSVAAGNQPQHFGDGTRLSIL.

Regarding this clone: This specimen includes other DNA sequences encoding the same CDR3. The chain links TRBV5-1 to TRBJ2-5, with a possible D match to TRBD2 (5 bases). The CDR3 extends over 14 amino acids. Trimming removed 1 base from V and 0 bases from J, with 7 bases in between. Looked up from germline, CDR1 is SGHRS and CDR2 is YFSETQ. The CDR3 region is CASSLTSYQETQYF. The CDR3 nucleotides are TGCGCCAGCAGCTTGACTAGTTACCAAGAGACCCAGTACTTC.

The chain couples TRBV30 to TRBJ1-6; D not resolved. Trimming removed 0 bases at V and 4 bases at J, with 10 bases between. The CDR3 contains 15 residues. Germline V gene data show CDR1 as GTSNPN and CDR2 as SVGIG (reference sequence). DNA for the CDR3: TGTGCCTGGAGTGTACAAACACTTTATAATTCACCCCTCCACTTT. It codes for CAWSVQTLYNSPLHF.

This chain joins TRBV4-1 and TRBJ1-6; D unresolved. Trimming removed 3 bases from V and 6 bases from J, with 15 bases in between. The CDR3 sequence is 16 residues long. CDR1 and CDR2 (germline): MGHRA, YSYEKL. In nucleotides, the CDR3 is TGCGCCAGCAGCCAGACTTCCGGGGAGATTAATTCACCCCTCCACTTT. It is translated as CASSQTSGEINSPLHF.

The gene calls are TRBV4-1 and TRBJ2-5; 10 bases line up with TRBD2. V lost 2 bases to trimming and J lost 7 bases; unmatched junction nucleotides: 13. Germline values: CDR1 MGHRA, CDR2 YSYEKL. The CDR3 totals 17 residues. The CDR3 loop reads CASSQLPAGGPEVTQYF. CDR3 coding DNA: TGCGCCAGCAGCCAACTTCCAGCGGGGGGGCCAGAAGTGACCCAGTACTTC.

This chain joins TRBV6-1 and TRBJ1-5; 9 bases match TRBD1. The germline CDR1 and CDR2 sequences are MNHNS and SASEGT. Trimming removed 2 bases from V and 7 bases from J; junction bases left unmatched: 15. This CDR3 region has 18 residues. CDR3 DNA sequence: TGTGCCAGCAGTGAATCAGGGACAGGGAAGGTCTTAGGGCAGCCCCAGCATTTT. Translating it yields CASSESGTGKVLGQPQHF.

This sequence joins TRBV30 and TRBJ2-4, with 8 nucleotides matching TRBD1. Looked up from germline, CDR1 is GTSNPN and CDR2 is SVGIG (reference sequence). After removal of 2 bases from V and 0 bases from J, the junction contained 6 bases not matched to a gene. The CDR3 totals 16 residues. CDR3 region: CAWSLPGQVAKNIQYF. Here the CDR3 DNA reads TGTGCCTGGAGTCTACCGGGACAGGTAGCCAAAAACATTCAGTACTTC. Looking up the rest from reference TRBV30 and TRBJ2-4 gives the full variable domain: SQTIHQWPATLVQPVGSPLSLECTVEGTSNPNLYWYRQAAGRGLQLLFYSVGIGQISSEVPQNLSASRPQDRQFILSSKKLLLSDSGFYLCAWSLPGQVAKNIQYFGAGTRLSVL.

This chain uses TRBV29-1 with TRBJ2-7; D is uncertain. V was pared by 6 bases and J by 6 bases, with 27 bases between. This CDR3 contains 16 residues. Looked up from germline, CDR1 is SQVTM and CDR2 is ANQGSEA. CDR3 region: CSVGFVRANPSLEQYF. The CDR3 bases are TGCAGCGTAGGATTTGTCCGGGCCAATCCCTCTCTCGAGCAGTACTTC.

J is TRBJ2-1 and V is TRBV6-5; TRBD2 might be the D (6 bases). The CDR3 spans 15 residues. Germline CDR1 MNHEY, CDR2 SVGAGI. V was pared by 2 bases and J by 0 bases, with 8 bases between. In DNA, the CDR3 is TGTGCCAGCAGTTACGACGGGAGCTCCTACAATGAGCAGTTCTTC. Encoded protein: CASSYDGSSYNEQFF.

CDR3 loop: CASSQVSGAGTEAFF. CDR3 nucleotides: TGCGCCAGCAGCCAAGTGTCAGGGGCGGGCACTGAAGCTTTCTTT. The chain combines TRBV4-1 with TRBJ1-1, with a possible D match to TRBD1 (6 bases). Trimming shortened V by 1 base and J by 4 bases, and 13 bases separated the two germline ends. This CDR3 spans 15 amino acids. The germline gives CDR1 MGHRA, CDR2 YSYEKL.

This chain links TRBV5-1 with TRBJ2-3, with D perhaps matching TRBD1 (5 bases). Germline CDR1 SGHRS, CDR2 YFSETQ. The CDR3 loop spans 14 amino acids. The ends were cut back, 7 bases at V and 0 bases at J, with 12 bases in the middle. The CDR3 DNA reads TGCGCCAGCGGCCTCGCAGGGAGCACAGATACGCAGTATTTT. As protein: CASGLAGSTDTQYF.

The gene calls are TRBV5-4 and TRBJ1-2; 9 bases line up with TRBD1. V trimming: 6 bases; J trimming: 1 base; junction bases outside the gene matches: 13. The length of the CDR3 is 17 residues. Germline V gene lookup returns CDR1 SGHNT and CDR2 YYREEE (reference sequence). CDR3 sequence reads: CASKEGQGVGLNYGYTF. DNA of the CDR3: TGTGCCAGCAAGGAGGGACAGGGAGTGGGACTTAACTATGGCTACACCTTC.

The gene calls are TRBV6-4 and TRBJ1-2; D may be TRBD1 (5 bases). This CDR3 is built from 15 residues. V lost 3 bases and J lost 2, with 13 bases in between. Germline values: CDR1 MRHNA, CDR2 SNTAGT. The CDR3 DNA reads TGTGCCAGCAGTGAGGAAGCAGGGTCGAACTATGGCTACACCTTC. Translating it yields CASSEEAGSNYGYTF.

In its sample, this clone was seen once. The genes are TRBV19 and TRBJ2-6, with D unresolved. Trimming left V 11 bases short and J 2 bases short, with 10 bases between. The germline V gene encodes CDR1 LNHDA and CDR2 SQIVND (reference sequence). The CDR3 has 13 amino acids. The CDR3, as DNA: TGTGCCGCCACGGATACTGGGGCCAACGTCCTGACTTTC. As protein: CAATDTGANVLTF.

The chain couples TRBV23-1 to TRBJ2-7; D is ambiguous. TRBV23-1 is placed among ORFs of uncertain function. CDR3 length equals 14 residues. Trimming took 3 bases from V and 3 from J, leaving 12 bases between them. As DNA, the CDR3 is TGCGCCAGCAGTCACCCCCAGTCGAACTACGAGCAGTACTTC. Protein: CASSHPQSNYEQYF.

The chain carries TRBV29-1 and TRBJ1-1, with TRBD1 matching 7 bases. This CDR3 has 14 amino acids. V gave up 4 bases and J gave up 0 bases; unmatched junction bases: 5. Looked up from germline, CDR1 is SQVTM and CDR2 is ANQGSEA. CDR3 nucleotide sequence: TGCAGCGTTGTATCGGGACAGTTGAACACTGAAGCTTTCTTT. Translated: CSVVSGQLNTEAFF.

This rearrangement joins TRBV5-1 to TRBJ2-7; D is possibly TRBD1 or TRBD2 (6 bases each). V gave up 3 bases and J gave up 7 bases, with 17 bases separating them. The CDR3 sequence is 14 residues long. From germline, CDR1 is SGHRS and CDR2 YFSETQ. CDR3 nucleotides: TGCGCCAGCAGCTCCGGGGGCCGGACCGGAGAGCAGTACTTC. Protein product: CASSSGGRTGEQYF.

Comment on this clone: This sample also contains other DNA sequences that code for the same CDR3. V gene TRBV5-1 combines with J gene TRBJ2-2, with unresolved D. The V end was cut by 2 bases, the J end by 5 bases, with 7 bases between. CDR3 length: 13 residues. Germline CDR1 reads SGHRS; CDR2 reads YFSETQ. The CDR3 region is CASSLDPTGELFF. For the CDR3, the DNA is TGCGCCAGCAGCTTAGACCCGACCGGGGAGCTGTTTTTT.

The chain links TRBV7-2 to TRBJ2-3, with D perhaps matching TRBD2 (7 bases). The germline CDR1 and CDR2 sequences are SGHTA and FQGNSA. This CDR3 has 14 residues. With 5 bases removed from V and 15 bases from J, the gap between germline ends came to 24 bases. The CDR3 sequence is CASSPEGGGPRKYF. The CDR3 nucleotides are TGTGCCAGCAGCCCGGAGGGGGGAGGGCCCCGAAAATATTTT.

The chain is built from TRBV5-1 and TRBJ2-1; D gene uncertain. CDR3 size: 13 residues. V gave up 4 bases and J gave up 5 bases, with 10 bases separating them. Looked up from germline, CDR1 is SGHRS and CDR2 is YFSETQ. This CDR3 is CASSVTNNNEQFF. The CDR3, as DNA: TGCGCCAGCAGCGTCACCAACAACAATGAGCAGTTCTTC.

The rearrangement uses TRBV7-2 and TRBJ2-2; a possible D gene is TRBD1 (6 bases). This CDR3 has 14 amino acids. Germline CDR1 SGHTA, CDR2 FQGNSA. The germline V and J ends were trimmed by 8 bases and 0 bases, with 10 bases remaining between them. Written as DNA, the CDR3 is TGTGCCAGCCGACAGGCTGCGAACACCGGGGAGCTGTTTTTT. Protein sequence: CASRQAANTGELFF.